The rows below give T cell receptor beta chains drawn from one sample of a study of shared clonotypes between healthy human individuals. Profiled with immunoSEQ multiplex PCR; TCRdb holds only in-frame clones, not every one. The repertoire holds 450,000 to 500,000 clones, with about 72% as singletons. The sample consisted of PBMCs. The receptors were gathered from a woman between 40 and 50 years old in good health. Some clones in this sample may be carry-over from other donors' samples. Both conserved end residues are trimmed from each CDR3. The size of a clone is reported for some rows only, either as once, few or many, or as a class for expanded clones.

V: TRBV13
size: -
J: TRBJ2-3
CDR3: ASSLGPRAGGGVDTQY

V: TRBV6-6
size: -
J: TRBJ2-7
CDR3: ASSYLSGASYEQY

V: TRBV18
size: -
J: TRBJ2-7
CDR3: ASSPLNSLSYEQY

V: TRBV5-5
size: -
J: TRBJ2-2
CDR3: ASSLQQVPPNVF

V: TRBV19
size: few
J: TRBJ1-1
CDR3: ASSIVEGAAF

V: TRBV6-5
size: -
J: TRBJ2-3
CDR3: ASTPGTTTDTQY

V: TRBV28
size: -
J: TRBJ2-5
CDR3: ASSLGQGSETQY

V: TRBV27
size: once
J: TRBJ1-1
CDR3: ASSPSGYRVGTEAF

V: TRBV7-5
size: -
J: TRBJ1-5
CDR3: ARSLEQAAAGNQPQH

V: TRBV11-2
size: -
J: TRBJ2-7
CDR3: ASSFLAGGGPYEQY

V: TRBV5-4
size: -
J: TRBJ2-7
CDR3: ASSPTSGSYEQY

V: TRBV7-9
size: once
J: TRBJ1-5
CDR3: ASSSSTSPDQPQH

V: TRBV18
size: -
J: -
CDR3: ASSPRVQETQY

V: TRBV11-2
size: -
J: TRBJ1-4
CDR3: ASAGTESNEKLF

V: TRBV7-9
size: -
J: TRBJ1-2
CDR3: ASSSRPGPYGYT

V: TRBV30
size: -
J: TRBJ2-3
CDR3: AWRTGYTDTQY

V: TRBV5-1
size: once
J: TRBJ2-7
CDR3: ASSLALGSYEQY

V: TRBV15
size: -
J: TRBJ1-2
CDR3: ATSRDPRAGGYT

V: TRBV5-1
size: -
J: TRBJ2-3
CDR3: ASSPLAGETDTQY

V: TRBV5-6
size: many
J: TRBJ2-3
CDR3: ASSPLGSGSTDTQY

V: TRBV29-1
size: -
J: TRBJ2-6
CDR3: SVGPSPGANVLT

V: TRBV9
size: -
J: TRBJ2-1
CDR3: ASSRASSYNEQF

V: TRBV28
size: -
J: TRBJ1-2
CDR3: ASGAFGYT

V: TRBV5-4
size: once
J: TRBJ2-7
CDR3: ASSLGGPYEQY

V: TRBV30
size: once
J: TRBJ1-5
CDR3: AWSVAGDQPQH

V: TRBV18
size: -
J: TRBJ1-5
CDR3: ASSPGNSNQPQH

V: TRBV2
size: -
J: TRBJ2-1
CDR3: ASSEDWTSGRPGLEQF

V: TRBV5-4
size: -
J: TRBJ2-5
CDR3: ASSSGTRGETQY

V: TRBV5-5
size: -
J: TRBJ2-7
CDR3: ASSGTEQY

V: TRBV19
size: -
J: TRBJ1-5
CDR3: ASSTPGVGNQPQH

V: TRBV7-8
size: few
J: TRBJ2-4
CDR3: ASSPSTGENIQY

V: TRBV5-1
size: -
J: TRBJ2-3
CDR3: ASSSVGVGADTQY

V: TRBV11-3
size: -
J: TRBJ2-2
CDR3: ASSPRTGNTGELF

V: TRBV28
size: -
J: TRBJ1-1
CDR3: PKVPVAF

V: TRBV6-5
size: once
J: TRBJ2-7
CDR3: ASSRQGYYEQY

V: TRBV28
size: -
J: TRBJ2-1
CDR3: ASKRTSGRYNEQF

V: TRBV7-8
size: -
J: TRBJ2-1
CDR3: ASSWREREVNEQF